This T cell receptor (beta chain) was found in a study of blood T cells in healthy people across ages. Using a J-beta primer mix together with a sample-barcoded 5' primer, a second PCR was run for roughly 6 to 11 cycles. TCRdb reprocessed the 5' RACE reads via MiXCR and lists one record per CDR3 protein. The sample consists of just over 1 million distinct CDR3 sequences, 35% to 55% of them appearing once. Germline CDR1 reads ENHRY; CDR2 reads SYGVKD. J lost 4 bases, V lost 11 bases, and 7 bases had no gene match. The CDR3 totals 13 residues. The sequence came from a woman in her sixties or seventies in good health. Sequenced input: blood. The genes are TRBV10-3 and TRBJ2-2, with 7 positions matching TRBD1. CDR3: CASGDSFTGELFF. Written as DNA, the CDR3 is TGTGCCTCCGGGGACAGTTTCACCGGGGAGCTGTTTTTT.